Each of the 25 T cell receptor beta chains below was sequenced from the same sample in a study of radiotherapy plus CTLA-4 blockade in lung cancer. Only in-frame clones appear in the TCRdb table, and some are missing; sequencing was by immunoSEQ multiplex PCR. This table has roughly 77,000 clones, just under 75% appearing once. The source was peripheral blood, collected from a patient treated with radiotherapy plus ipilimumab. These receptor sequences come from a human donor with non-small cell lung cancer whose response to radiotherapy plus ipilimumab could not be evaluated.

In nucleotides, the CDR3 is TGTGCCAGCAGCTTTTATGACGGGGTTGAGACCCAGTACTTC. As protein: CASSFYDGVETQYF. V gene TRBV11-3 combines with J gene TRBJ2-5; a possible D gene is TRBD2 (5 bases). V lost 3 bases and J 5 bases, leaving 13 bases between the germline ends. This CDR3 spans 14 amino acids. Looked up from germline, CDR1 is SGHNT and CDR2 is YENEEA. The whole variable domain, remainder taken from reference TRBV11-3 and TRBJ2-5, is EAGVVQSPRYKIIEKKQPVAFWCNPISGHNTLYWYLQNLGQGPELLIRYENEEAVDDSQLPKDRFSAERLKGVDSTLKIQPAELGDSAVYLCASSFYDGVETQYFGPGTRLLVL.

CDR3 sequence reads: CASSFRERGETQYF. Written as DNA, the CDR3 is TGTGCCAGCAGCTTCCGGGAGAGGGGAGAGACCCAGTACTTC. The V call is TRBV5-4, the J call TRBJ2-5, with D maybe TRBD2 (6 bases). This CDR3 is built from 14 residues. CDR1 SGHNT and CDR2 YYREEE come from the germline V gene (reference sequence). V was pared by 2 bases and J by 4 bases, with 12 bases between.

This clone was found a few times. The chain recombines TRBV29-1 with TRBJ1-1; 8 bases fit TRBD1. The CDR3 is 13 amino acids. From germline, CDR1 is SQVTM and CDR2 ANQGSEA. Germline trimming cut 6 bases from V and 5 bases from J; bases unmatched to any gene: 8. This CDR3 reads CSVVQGGKTEAFF. CDR3 coding DNA: TGCAGCGTCGTACAGGGGGGAAAAACTGAAGCTTTCTTT.

The rearrangement links TRBV4-1 to TRBJ1-5; D gene uncertain. The V gene lost 1 base and the J gene lost 1 base, with 11 bases spanning the gap. Per germline, CDR1 MGHRA and CDR2 YSYEKL. This CDR3 region has 16 residues. CDR3 loop: CASSQASGGSNQPQHF. CDR3 sequence (DNA): TGCGCCAGCAGCCAAGCTTCGGGCGGGAGCAATCAGCCCCAGCATTTT.

This clone was counted a few times. This sequence joins TRBV15 and TRBJ2-1; TRBD2 agrees at 13 bases. This CDR3 spans 16 amino acids. Per the germline V gene, CDR1 is LNHNV and CDR2 is YYDKDF (reference sequence). V lost 2 bases, J lost 7 bases, and 5 bases stayed unmatched. The CDR3 region is CATSRFRLAGGNEQFF. The CDR3 DNA sequence: TGTGCCACCAGCAGATTCCGACTAGCGGGGGGTAATGAGCAGTTCTTC.

The chain employs TRBV5-1 and TRBJ2-6; possible D gene TRBD1, 5 bases. Germline V CDR1 and CDR2: SGHRS, YFSETQ. This CDR3 has 19 residues. The ends were cut back, 3 bases at V and 0 bases at J, with 19 bases in the middle. CDR3 loop: CASSYNFRALSSGANVLTF. DNA for the CDR3: TGCGCCAGCAGCTACAACTTCAGGGCCCTAAGCTCTGGGGCCAACGTCCTGACTTTC.

The V gene is TRBV21-1, the J gene TRBJ2-5; TRBD2 is the table's D call, not checked against the DNA. TRBV21-1 constitutes a pseudogene. The CDR3 is 19 residues long. DNA for the CDR3: TGTGCCAGCAGCAAAAAAAGTCCCCCGGCTATACTAGATCGGGAGACCCAGTACTTC. This encodes CASSKKSPPAILDRETQYF.

CDR3 DNA: TGCGCCAGCAGCTTTCAGGGGTCGAACTATGGCTACACCTTC. Translated: CASSFQGSNYGYTF. V usage is TRBV5-1 and J usage is TRBJ1-2, with a possible D match to TRBD1 (6 bases). This CDR3 has 14 residues. With 2 bases removed from V and 2 bases from J, the gap between germline ends came to 10 bases. The germline gives CDR1 SGHRS, CDR2 YFSETQ.

This clone turned up a few times. The rearrangement uses TRBV6-5 and TRBJ2-5; 7 bases align to TRBD2. The trim removed 3 bases at V and 0 bases at J, leaving 4 bases unmatched. In germline, CDR1 is MNHEY, CDR2 SVGAGI. This CDR3 region has 15 residues. The CDR3 region is CASSYPAGYQETQYF. The CDR3 nucleotides are TGTGCCAGCAGTTATCCAGCGGGGTACCAAGAGACCCAGTACTTC.

The chain couples TRBV19 to TRBJ2-5, with TRBD2 matching 8 bases. The tail of the sequence fits TRBJ2-7 better, so the J call may be wrong. Looked up from germline, CDR1 is LNHDA and CDR2 is SQIVND (reference sequence). The CDR3 runs to 14 residues. The chain's CDR3 is CASSMGGRIYEQYF. The CDR3 DNA follows: TGTGCCAGTAGTATGGGCGGGAGGATCTACGAGCAGTACTTC.

This clone was seen a few times. The V call is TRBV19, the J call TRBJ2-7; tentatively, D is TRBD1 (7 bases). In germline, CDR1 is LNHDA, CDR2 SQIVND (reference sequence). V was clipped by 4 bases and J by 3 bases, with 16 bases between them. The CDR3 runs 15 residues. The CDR3 here is CASSTAGGQHYEQYF. The CDR3 DNA sequence: TGTGCCAGTAGTACCGCCGGGGGACAGCACTACGAGCAGTACTTC.

The chain links TRBV10-3 to TRBJ2-1; D is possibly TRBD2 (5 bases). Trimming removed 0 bases from V and 1 base from J, with 13 bases in between. The length of the CDR3 is 17 residues. CDR1 ENHRY and CDR2 SYGVKD come from the germline V gene. This CDR3 is CAISESGLRRSYNEQFF. The CDR3 DNA is TGTGCCATCAGTGAGTCGGGTCTGCGGAGGTCCTACAATGAGCAGTTCTTC.

The chain is built from TRBV5-6 and TRBJ2-7, with a weak D call TRBD2 (6 bases). V lost 0 bases to trimming and J lost 6 bases, with 16 bases between them. This CDR3 contains 15 residues. Germline assignment: CDR1 SGHDT and CDR2 YYEEEE. The CDR3 DNA reads TGTGCCAGCAGCTTGGGACCGGATGCGCGGGGCGAGCAGTACTTC. Amino acids: CASSLGPDARGEQYF.

The V call is TRBV5-4, the J call TRBJ2-7, with 7 bases matching TRBD1. CDR3 length: 14 residues. The V gene's germline CDR1 is SGHNT and CDR2 YYREEE (reference sequence). V gave up 1 base and J gave up 5 bases; unmatched junction bases: 6. The CDR3: CASSLKTGWDEQYF. CDR3 nucleotides: TGTGCCAGCAGCTTGAAGACAGGGTGGGACGAGCAGTACTTC.

This clone was counted a few times. V gene TRBV4-1 combines with J gene TRBJ2-1, with 12 bases aligning to TRBD2. CDR3 size: 16 residues. Germline V CDR1 and CDR2: MGHRA, YSYEKL. The trim removed 0 bases at V and 8 bases at J, leaving 5 bases unmatched. DNA of the CDR3: TGCGCCAGCAGCCAAGAAGGTCTAGCGGGAGGGTATGAGCAGTTCTTC. It codes for CASSQEGLAGGYEQFF.

Only a few counts were recorded for this clone. The rearrangement uses TRBV6-1 and TRBJ1-2; D not certain. Germline V gene sequence: CDR1 MNHNS, CDR2 SASEGT. V lost 5 bases, J lost 1 base, and 8 bases lay in between. The CDR3 is made up of 13 amino acids. The CDR3 DNA reads as TGTGCCAGCAGTCTAATGTTTAACTATGGCTACACCTTC. The encoded protein is CASSLMFNYGYTF.

The chain couples TRBV4-2 to TRBJ1-5; 10 bases match TRBD1. Per the germline V gene, CDR1 is LGHNA and CDR2 is YNFKEQ. Germline trimming cut 0 bases from V and 2 bases from J; bases unmatched to any gene: 7. The CDR3 runs 18 residues. The CDR3 bases are TGTGCCAGCAGCCAAGATCTCAGAGGGACAGGGGGCAATCAGCCCCAGCATTTT. This gives the protein CASSQDLRGTGGNQPQHF.

This clone has more than one count but fewer than ten. The V and J genes are TRBV19 and TRBJ1-5; TRBD1 agrees at 7 bases. V lost 6 bases, J lost 3 bases, and 8 bases stayed unmatched. Germline-derived CDR1 and CDR2 are LNHDA and SQIVND (reference sequence). The CDR3 is 15 amino acids. DNA for the CDR3: TGTGCCAGTAGCCCCGGAGACAGGGACAATCAGCCCCAGCATTTT. Its protein product is CASSPGDRDNQPQHF.

The chain recombines TRBV19 with TRBJ1-5; perhaps TRBD1 as D (6 bases). V lost 5 bases, J lost 4 bases, and 12 bases lay in between. CDR3 length: 14 amino acids. Germline loops: CDR1 LNHDA, CDR2 SQIVND (reference sequence). For the CDR3, the DNA is TGTGCCAGTAGTGGACAGTATGGGAATCAGCCCCAGCATTTT. Its protein product is CASSGQYGNQPQHF.

The chain has TRBV12-5 and TRBJ2-7; possible D gene TRBD1, 5 bases. V lost 0 bases, J lost 0 bases, and 12 bases lay in between. CDR1 and CDR2 (germline): LGHNT, FRNRAP. This CDR3 has 16 residues. CDR3: CASGLVPGMSSYEQYF. In DNA, the CDR3 is TGTGCTAGTGGTTTGGTACCAGGGATGAGCTCCTACGAGCAGTACTTC.

The chain carries TRBV6-5 and TRBJ2-3; possible D gene TRBD1, 6 bases. Germline CDR1 reads MNHEY; CDR2 reads SVGAGI. Trimming took off 0 bases at V and 2 bases at J, with 9 bases between the two ends. The CDR3 length is 15 residues. The CDR3 region is CASSYSGQDTDTQYF. As DNA, the CDR3 is TGTGCCAGCAGTTACTCGGGACAAGACACAGATACGCAGTATTTT.

V and J are TRBV10-2 and TRBJ1-5; D might be TRBD1 (6 bases). The germline V gene has CDR1 WSHSY and CDR2 SAAADI. V lost 6 bases to trimming and J lost 6 bases, with 12 bases between them. The CDR3 runs 13 residues. The CDR3 DNA is TGCGCCAGCAGGACAGGTGAGGGTCAGCCCCAGCATTTT. This encodes CASRTGEGQPQHF.

The rearrangement uses TRBV7-2 and TRBJ2-3; 8 bases are shared with TRBD2. V shed 1 base and J 4 bases; nucleotides not matched to a gene: 4. CDR1 and CDR2 from the germline V gene are SGHTA and FQGNSA. The CDR3 consists of 15 residues. The CDR3 DNA follows: TGTGCCAGCAGCTTAGAAGCGCGGGAGGCAGATACGCAGTATTTT. Translation: CASSLEAREADTQYF.

This clone came up a few times. The rearrangement links TRBV27 to TRBJ1-4, with unresolved D. CDR3 length: 13 amino acids. Germline CDR1 MNHEY, CDR2 SMNVEV (reference sequence). The V end lost 6 bases, the J end lost 3 bases, and 8 bases lay between the germline ends. CDR3 protein: CASSRGANEKLFF. In DNA form, the CDR3 reads TGTGCCAGCAGCCGCGGAGCTAATGAAAAACTGTTTTTT.

The chain joins TRBV10-3 to TRBJ2-3; 7 nucleotides line up with TRBD2. Germline-derived CDR1 and CDR2 are ENHRY and SYGVKD. The CDR3 is 14 residues long. The trim removed 6 bases at V and 5 bases at J, leaving 8 bases unmatched. CDR3 bases: TGTGCCATCAGGGAAGGGACGGGGGGAGATACGCAGTATTTT. Protein product: CAIREGTGGDTQYF.